This T cell receptor (beta chain) appears in the sequencing data of a study of cytomegalovirus exposure and HLA in healthy donors (dated by TCRdb to 2015 to 2018). The study in broad terms: A later analysis indicated that the 90 to 150 validation repertoires were generated on the platform also employed for the approximately 690 repertoires of the first cohort. The aim of the study was to test whether cataloging public T cell receptors could identify signatures of past pathogen exposure. To predict cytomegalovirus infection status, the study brought together high-throughput TCR immunosequencing, statistical association of individual TCRs with disease status, and machine learning. Along with the approximately 700-subject first cohort, a separate validation cohort of over a hundred different subjects was used. Summary of the overall study and its limitations: Three of the identified cytomegalovirus-associated TCR beta chains were confirmed in vitro to be specific for cytomegalovirus antigens. The authors suggested that the approach could potentially be generalized to other disease states and immunological phenotypes. While some public TCRs were present in many individuals, most TCR sequences turned up only very rarely across donors. The classifier was reported to diagnose cytomegalovirus status with high specificity and sensitivity in both the original and validation cohorts. In the study, approximately 160 TCR beta chains were listed as associated with cytomegalovirus. A later analysis found that TCRs clustered in the first cohort also tended to co-occur in the 95 to 150 validation repertoires, with more than 90% of cluster scores above 0. All 130 or so repertoires were used to score co-occurrence in the validation cohort in a later analysis, because that analysis had no HLA typing for the cohort.

For CDR1 and CDR2, the germline V gene (reference sequence) lists MNHEY and SMNVEV. V and J lose 3 bases and 1 base, and a span of 7 bases separates them. Inclusive of the bounding cysteine and phenylalanine, the CDR3 is 13 residues long. Only the CDR3 portion is preserved as DNA: 39 bases, with reading frame beginning at the first base. The library was generated by the immunoSEQ multiplex PCR assay. The authors' analysis ran thus. A statistical classification framework was built for diagnosing cytomegalovirus status from the catalog of TCR beta chain sequences. What TCRdb holds here is the immuneACCESS table cut down to in-frame rearrangements. Part of the clones is not present; checked against another copy, under half of the missing clones reflect an unresolved V gene, and the others are unexplained. That table gives V, J and clone size, and the DNA gave D and trimming. For this sample there are roughly 300,000 clones; roughly 88% appear just once. The ten largest clones add up to about 0.86% of the sample.

Concerning this clone: Its recognized antigen is unknown. Base qualities are not recorded, but no much larger clone differs from it by a single base.

Donors formed part of the validation cohort, which comprised 120 or so subjects and was distinct from the first cohort of 670 or so subjects. This receptor chain uses TRBV27 and TRBJ2-7, with TRBD2 as a weak D call on 6 bases. Specimen: PBMCs. This sequence was found in a woman aged 18-29 years in good health and CMV-seronegative. Read as DNA, the sequence is TGTGCCAGCAGTTTTAGCGGTTCCTACGAGCAGTACTTC. It specifies CASSFSGSYEQYF.